The clone carrying this T cell receptor (beta chain) was counted a few times. Its cognate antigen is unknown. The CDR3 is made up of 15 amino acids. Germline V lookup: CDR1 LGHNA, CDR2 YNFKEQ. The V and J ends lost 8 bases and 7 bases respectively, with 20 bases between them. For this donor, CMV serostatus was not recorded. The sample is drawn from a study of cytomegalovirus exposure and HLA in healthy donors. Study details: Genetic ancestry analysis placed around 76% of the 300 to 400 donors that were genotyped in the Caucasian-associated cluster.

The PCR employed 60 Vbeta primers together with 13 Jbeta primers. Some clones are missing from TCRdb's copy, which holds only in-frame ones; the method was immunoSEQ multiplex PCR. The sample consists of roughly 130,000 clones, about four fifths of them appearing once. Study observations and caveats: Some V segments, TRBV6-2 and TRBV6-3 among them, were indistinguishable and were therefore excluded. Confirmation was obtained in vitro that a few CMV-associated chains are specific for CMV antigens.

Sequences were obtained from PBMCs. The V and J genes are TRBV4-2 and TRBJ1-4, with D possibly being TRBD1 (5 bases). The clonotype originates from a human donor in good health. The CDR3 coding sequence is TGTGCCAGCCGATTCACGCGAGACAGCAGTGAAAAACTGTTTTTT. This translates into CASRFTRDSSEKLFF.